This T cell receptor (beta chain) was captured by sequencing in a study of OX40 agonist ivuxolimab in advanced cancers. CDR1 MGHRA and CDR2 YSYEKL come from the germline V gene. The CDR3 has 17 residues. Only in-frame clones appear in the TCRdb table, and some are missing; sequencing was by immunoSEQ multiplex PCR. Among about 48,000 clones listed, around 84% were seen once. J is TRBJ2-5 and V is TRBV4-1; D is possibly TRBD2 (5 bases). The J call is doubtful: the DNA matches TRBJ2-7 better. Sequences were derived from CD4+ or CD8+ T cells sorted from blood, sampled in a trial of the OX40 agonist ivuxolimab. This TCR derives from an adult with an advanced solid tumor such as melanoma, head and neck, liver or kidney cancer. For the CDR3, the DNA is TGCGCCAGCAGCCAAGGTATCAACACAGAGGGCTCCTACGAGCAGTACTTC. This encodes CASSQGINTEGSYEQYF.